Following are 24 T cell receptor beta chains from one sample sequenced in a study of regulatory T cells. Study-wide findings and caveats: In CD3G deficiency, regulatory T cells had lower Shannon diversity than autologous conventional CD4+ and control regulatory cells.

Primers: 52 TRBV forward and 13 TRBJ reverse. Profiling relied on immunoSEQ multiplex PCR, and the TCRdb table lists in-frame clones only, not all of them. This table has 850 to 1,300 clones, 87% appearing once. No antigen has been identified for these receptors. Sequenced material: CD4+ Tregs sorted from blood. Receptor source: a person aged 30-39 years with CD3G deficiency.

The chain employs TRBV6-1 and TRBJ2-6; D remains ambiguous. Trimming removed 8 bases at V and 2 bases at J, with 7 bases between. The CDR3 sequence is 13 residues long. Germline values: CDR1 MNHNS, CDR2 SASEGT. This chain's CDR3 is CASAAAGANVLTF. The CDR3 DNA reads as TGTGCCAGCGCCGCCGCTGGGGCCAACGTCCTGACTTTC.

The chain has TRBV5-1 and TRBJ2-5; D remains unclear. CDR3 length: 15 residues. With 2 bases removed from V and 2 bases from J, the gap between germline ends came to 13 bases. Germline CDR1 SGHRS, CDR2 YFSETQ. CDR3 DNA: TGCGCCAGCAGCTTCTCGGGTGCGCCTCAAGAGACCCAGTACTTC. Its translation is CASSFSGAPQETQYF.

V gene TRBV7-8 combines with J gene TRBJ2-5; no firm D call. The CDR3 is 14 residues long. V dropped 3 bases and J dropped 5 bases, with 13 bases sitting between them. Germline values: CDR1 SGHVS, CDR2 FQNEAQ. CDR3 amino acids: CASSLEVSRETQYF. The CDR3 nucleotides read TGTGCCAGCAGCTTGGAAGTATCCCGGGAGACCCAGTACTTC.

This rearrangement joins TRBV6-1 to TRBJ2-2, with TRBD2 identical over 10 bases. The CDR3 totals 16 residues. Germline assignment: CDR1 MNHNS and CDR2 SASEGT. Germline trimming cut 4 bases from V and 6 bases from J; bases unmatched to any gene: 8. The CDR3 DNA follows: TGTGCCAGCAGTGGCCCTAGCGGGAGCACGGCCGGGGAGCTGTTTTTT. Amino acids: CASSGPSGSTAGELFF.

The chain carries TRBV27 and TRBJ1-2, with D possibly TRBD1 on 6 matching bases. The CDR3 extends over 13 amino acids. V lost 7 bases and J 5 bases, leaving 14 bases between the germline ends. Per germline, CDR1 MNHEY and CDR2 SMNVEV (reference sequence). CDR3 bases: TGTGCCAGCAAACCCGACAGGCTTTATGGCTACACCTTC. Encoded protein: CASKPDRLYGYTF.

This clone was recorded once. The V and J genes are TRBV19 and TRBJ1-1; no clear D gene. Germline lookup yields CDR1 LNHDA and CDR2 SQIVND (reference sequence). The CDR3 is made up of 13 amino acids. V was trimmed by 4 bases and J by 1 base, leaving 7 bases between them. The CDR3 bases are TGTGCCAGTAGTAGACACGCGAACACTGAAGCTTTCTTT. Protein product: CASSRHANTEAFF.

CDR3 residues: CASSFLQSGSEQFF. The CDR3, as DNA: TGTGCCAGTAGTTTTCTACAATCGGGTAGTGAGCAGTTCTTC. This chain joins TRBV19 and TRBJ2-1; D unclear. The CDR3 has 14 residues. CDR1 is LNHDA and CDR2 is SQIVND in the germline V gene (reference sequence). V was clipped by 5 bases and J by 9 bases, with 17 bases between them. Full variable domain (remainder filled in from reference TRBV19 and TRBJ2-1): DGGITQSPKYLFRKEGQNVTLSCEQNLNHDAMYWYRQDPGQGLRLIYYSQIVNDFQKGDIAEGYSVSREKKESFPLTVTSAQKNPTAFYLCASSFLQSGSEQFFGPGTRLTVL.

The chain links TRBV28 to TRBJ2-7; 8 nucleotides agree with TRBD2. CDR1 and CDR2 from the germline V gene are MDHEN and SYDVKM. The CDR3 spans 17 residues. The V gene end was trimmed by 1 base and the J gene end by 0 bases; junction bases not matched to a gene: 8. The DNA of the CDR3 is TGTGCCAGCAGTTTATACCGCCGGGGGGGCCGCTCCTACGAGCAGTACTTC. It translates to CASSLYRRGGRSYEQYF.

The chain has TRBV5-1 and TRBJ1-2, with 9 bases that match TRBD1. Germline trimming cut 4 bases from V and 3 bases from J; bases unmatched to any gene: 7. The CDR3 is 15 amino acids. Germline V gene data show CDR1 as SGHRS and CDR2 as YFSETQ. In DNA, the CDR3 is TGCGCCAGCAGCCTCGGGACAGGGCTTCACTATGGCTACACCTTC. As protein: CASSLGTGLHYGYTF.

V usage is TRBV6-1 and J usage is TRBJ2-7, with D unresolved. The length of the CDR3 is 13 residues. Trimming stripped 3 bases from V and 5 bases from J, with 11 bases between. CDR1 and CDR2 (germline): MNHNS, SASEGT. The chain's CDR3 is CASSEGWANEQYF. The CDR3 DNA is TGTGCCAGCAGTGAGGGTTGGGCAAACGAGCAGTACTTC.

The chain couples TRBV7-8 to TRBJ2-6; 8 nucleotides agree with TRBD1. Unmatched junction bases numbered 13, after V lost 3 bases and J lost 0 bases. There are 20 residues in the CDR3. Germline V gene lookup returns CDR1 SGHVS and CDR2 FQNEAQ. The CDR3 nucleotides read TGTGCCAGCAGCTTGGGGGTCTGGGGACAGGCTACCTCTGGGGCCAACGTCCTGACTTTC. Translation gives CASSLGVWGQATSGANVLTF.

The table lists this clone with a count of one. This sequence joins TRBV10-1 and TRBJ1-1; D is unclear. This CDR3 has 13 amino acids. The V end was cut by 0 bases, the J end by 11 bases, with 13 bases between. Germline loops: CDR1 WNHNN, CDR2 SYGVQD (reference sequence). CDR3 nucleotide sequence: TGCGCCAGCAGTGAGTCCCAAGGATCTAAGGCTTTCTTT. As protein: CASSESQGSKAFF.

In DNA form, the CDR3 reads TGTGCCAGCTCACCAAGCGCCCCGCTCTCTGGGGCCAACGTCCTGACTTTC. It is translated as CASSPSAPLSGANVLTF. The V and J genes are TRBV18 and TRBJ2-6; no clear D gene. The CDR3 runs 17 residues. Germline V lookup: CDR1 KGHSH, CDR2 LQKENI. Trimming stripped 2 bases from V and 0 bases from J, with 11 bases between.

The chain employs TRBV18 and TRBJ2-7, with a tentative D call TRBD2 (7 bases). CDR1 is KGHSH, CDR2 LQKENI, per germline. The CDR3 has 14 amino acids. Trimming removed 6 bases from V and 4 bases from J, with 16 bases in between. CDR3 amino acids: CASSPGGAKYEQYF. The CDR3 bases are TGTGCCAGCTCCCCGGGGGGCGCAAAGTACGAGCAGTACTTC.

This clone was counted a few times. The V and J genes are TRBV7-9 and TRBJ2-3; D is ambiguous. Trimming removed 5 bases from V and 1 base from J, with 10 bases in between. Germline loops: CDR1 SEHNR, CDR2 FQNEAQ (reference sequence). The CDR3 contains 14 residues. CDR3: CASSPGQRTDTQYF. CDR3 DNA sequence: TGTGCCAGCAGCCCGGGTCAACGCACAGATACGCAGTATTTT.

The CDR3 is CASSGGGSYNEQFF. The DNA of the CDR3 is TGTGCCAGTAGCGGGGGAGGCAGCTACAATGAGCAGTTCTTC. The chain links TRBV19 to TRBJ2-1, with D possibly being TRBD2 (6 bases). CDR1 is LNHDA, CDR2 SQIVND, per germline (reference sequence). The CDR3 sequence is 14 residues long. The V and J ends lost 6 bases and 3 bases respectively, with 12 bases between them. The entire variable domain, with the rest obtained from reference TRBV19 and TRBJ2-1, is as follows: DGGITQSPKYLFRKEGQNVTLSCEQNLNHDAMYWYRQDPGQGLRLIYYSQIVNDFQKGDIAEGYSVSREKKESFPLTVTSAQKNPTAFYLCASSGGGSYNEQFFGPGTRLTVL.

V gene TRBV7-9 combines with J gene TRBJ1-2, with 9 bases matching TRBD1. The J segment lost 7 bases and the V segment lost 4 bases, leaving 7 bases of the junction unmatched. Germline V CDR1 and CDR2: SEHNR, FQNEAQ (reference sequence). The CDR3 extends over 14 amino acids. The CDR3 sequence is CASSYGQGLAGYTF. The CDR3 DNA is TGTGCCAGCAGCTACGGACAGGGGTTGGCTGGCTACACCTTC.

The chain has TRBV28 and TRBJ2-2, with TRBD1 matching 9 bases. CDR1 and CDR2 from the germline V gene are MDHEN and SYDVKM. There are 14 residues in the CDR3. With V trimmed by 7 bases and J by 7 bases, 7 bases remained unmatched. Here the CDR3 DNA reads TGTGCCAGCAAAACAGGGGGCACGGGCGGGGAGCTGTTTTTT. It translates to CASKTGGTGGELFF.

This chain uses TRBV6-6 with TRBJ2-2; D not certain. Germline loops: CDR1 MNHNY, CDR2 SVGAGI (reference sequence). V gave up 4 bases and J gave up 7 bases, with 16 bases separating them. This CDR3 contains 15 residues. The CDR3 sequence is CASSFDPGRRGELFF. The CDR3 DNA sequence: TGTGCCAGCAGTTTTGATCCCGGACGTCGCGGGGAGCTGTTTTTT.

This clone was counted a single time. This sequence joins TRBV6-1 and TRBJ1-3; 10 bases map to TRBD1. CDR3 size: 14 residues. From germline, CDR1 is MNHNS and CDR2 SASEGT. V lost 8 bases to trimming and J lost 2 bases; unmatched junction nucleotides: 3. The DNA of the CDR3 is TGTGCCAGCCGGGACAGGGGCCCTGGAAACACCATATATTTT. This codes for CASRDRGPGNTIYF.

This rearrangement joins TRBV27 to TRBJ2-7; no definite D call. Germline V gene sequence: CDR1 MNHEY, CDR2 SMNVEV (reference sequence). The V end was cut by 4 bases, the J end by 2 bases, with 15 bases between. This CDR3 is built from 15 residues. This CDR3 is CASSYSARKAYEQYF. DNA for the CDR3: TGTGCCAGCAGTTACTCGGCCAGAAAAGCCTACGAGCAGTACTTC.

The V gene is TRBV10-2, the J gene TRBJ2-7; D is ambiguous. Trimming removed 5 bases from V and 1 base from J, with 9 bases in between. CDR1 and CDR2 from the germline V gene are WSHSY and SAAADI. The CDR3 totals 13 residues. The CDR3 loop reads CASSPPRSYEQYF. The CDR3 DNA sequence: TGCGCCAGCAGTCCCCCAAGATCCTACGAGCAGTACTTC.

The V gene is TRBV28, the J gene TRBJ1-2; 7 positions agree with TRBD1. The CDR3 totals 15 residues. Trimming cost V 6 bases and J 3 bases; bases outside gene matches: 10. Germline loops: CDR1 MDHEN, CDR2 SYDVKM. The CDR3 sequence: CASRPGQTNYYGYTF. In nucleotides, the CDR3 is TGTGCCAGCAGACCGGGACAGACTAACTACTATGGCTACACCTTC.

The rearrangement joins TRBV19 to TRBJ1-5; 10 nucleotides align to TRBD1. Germline trimming cut 5 bases from V and 4 bases from J; bases unmatched to any gene: 5. CDR3 length: 15 residues. CDR1 and CDR2 (germline): LNHDA, SQIVND (reference sequence). The CDR3 sequence: CASSAGTGANQPQHF. The CDR3 DNA is TGTGCCAGTAGTGCCGGGACAGGGGCAAATCAGCCCCAGCATTTT.